A single sample is the source of the 17 T cell receptor beta chains below, sequenced in a study of T cell responses to AZD1222 COVID-19 vaccine. The method was immunoSEQ multiplex PCR; TCRdb's version includes in-frame clones alone and lacks a portion of them. Here the sample spans some 98,000 clones, around nine tenths being singletons. Sequences were derived from peripheral blood, sampled 28 days after the second AZD1222 dose. The origin of the receptors is an adult who received the AZD1222 COVID-19 vaccine.

This clone has only one observation. The gene calls are TRBV5-1 and TRBJ1-1, with 7 nucleotides matching TRBD1. There are 15 residues in the CDR3. CDR1 and CDR2 (germline): SGHRS, YFSETQ. The V and J ends lost 0 bases and 2 bases, in that order; junction bases with no gene match: 4. The CDR3 sequence: CASSLARGLNTEAFF. The CDR3 region has the DNA TGCGCCAGCAGCTTGGCTAGGGGGCTTAACACTGAAGCTTTCTTT. The full variable domain, in which reference TRBV5-1 and TRBJ1-1 provide the parts outside the CDR3, is KAGVTQTPRYLIKTRGQQVTLSCSPISGHRSVSWYQQTPGQGLQFLFEYFSETQRNKGNFPGRFSGRQFSNSRSEMNVSTLELGDSALYLCASSLARGLNTEAFFGQGTRLTVV.

CDR3 amino acids: CASSPGSGGIEAFF. The CDR3 DNA reads as TGTGCCAGCAGCCCAGGGTCAGGGGGAATTGAAGCTTTCTTT. This chain uses TRBV6-5 with TRBJ1-1; 7 nucleotides agree with TRBD1. The length of the CDR3 is 14 residues. Germline lookup yields CDR1 MNHEY and CDR2 SVGAGI. The V and J ends lost 6 bases and 7 bases, in that order; junction bases with no gene match: 11.

The V gene is TRBV6-5, the J gene TRBJ2-7; D uncertain. This CDR3 has 11 residues. CDR1 is MNHEY and CDR2 is SVGAGI in the germline V gene. The V end lost 4 bases, the J end lost 4 bases, and 5 bases lay between the germline ends. The CDR3 here is CASSSRYEQYF. DNA for the CDR3: TGTGCCAGCAGTTCTCGGTACGAGCAGTACTTC.

V gene TRBV7-3 combines with J gene TRBJ1-1; no reliable D call. There are 15 residues in the CDR3. Germline V lookup: CDR1 SGHTA, CDR2 FQGTGA. Between the trimmed V and J ends, which lost 2 bases and 1 base, there was a span of 11 bases. CDR3 coding DNA: TGTGCCAGCAGCTTACAAGGGTGGGAGAACACTGAAGCTTTCTTT. Protein: CASSLQGWENTEAFF. Full variable domain (missing parts from reference TRBV7-3 and TRBJ1-1): GAGVSQTPSNKVTEKGKYVELRCDPISGHTALYWYRQSLGQGPEFLIYFQGTGAADDSGLPNDRFFAVRPEGSVSTLKIQRTERGDSAVYLCASSLQGWENTEAFFGQGTRLTVV.

J is TRBJ1-6 and V is TRBV12-5; D unclear. The CDR3 extends over 12 amino acids. Trimming removed 0 bases at V and 14 bases at J, with 8 bases between. Germline V gene lookup returns CDR1 LGHNT and CDR2 FRNRAP. The CDR3 nucleotides read TGTGCTAGTGGTTTGGTACCGGGTTCCCTCCACTTT. Encoded protein: CASGLVPGSLHF.

The table lists this clone with a few counts. The CDR3 nucleotides are TGTGCCAGCAGCGCTGGGACTAGCGGCTACGAGCAGTACTTC. This gives the protein CASSAGTSGYEQYF. V gene TRBV11-2 combines with J gene TRBJ2-7; TRBD2 matches 11 bases. This CDR3 is 14 amino acids long. The germline V gene has CDR1 SGHAT and CDR2 FQNNGV. V shed 5 bases and J 3 bases; nucleotides not matched to a gene: 3.

The chain links TRBV29-1 to TRBJ2-1; 9 bases map to TRBD2. Germline V lookup: CDR1 SQVTM, CDR2 ANQGSEA. The V segment lost 5 bases and the J segment 2 bases; nucleotides outside the gene matches: 16. The CDR3 is 18 residues long. Written as DNA, the CDR3 is TGCAGCGTTCTTAACAGGGGCGGCGGGAGGGCCACCTACAATGAGCAGTTCTTC. It is translated as CSVLNRGGGRATYNEQFF.

This sequence joins TRBV15 and TRBJ2-1; TRBD2 matches at 14 bases. The CDR3 has 20 amino acids. Germline assignment: CDR1 LNHNV and CDR2 YYDKDF (reference sequence). Germline trimming cut 4 bases from V and 6 bases from J; bases unmatched to any gene: 17. The CDR3 loop reads CATSTLGTSGSFGKLNEQFF. CDR3 bases: TGTGCCACCAGCACTCTCGGGACTAGCGGGAGTTTCGGGAAACTCAATGAGCAGTTCTTC.

This clone was detected a few times. This sequence joins TRBV5-1 and TRBJ1-1, with a weak D call TRBD1 (5 bases). Germline CDR1 is SGHRS and CDR2 is YFSETQ. The CDR3 totals 15 residues. The V gene lost 4 bases and the J gene lost 4 bases, with 17 bases spanning the gap. CDR3 DNA sequence: TGCGCCAGCAGCAGGGCGCAGGGAAGTCGCACTGAAGCTTTCTTT. Protein sequence: CASSRAQGSRTEAFF. Full variable domain (remainder filled in from reference TRBV5-1 and TRBJ1-1): KAGVTQTPRYLIKTRGQQVTLSCSPISGHRSVSWYQQTPGQGLQFLFEYFSETQRNKGNFPGRFSGRQFSNSRSEMNVSTLELGDSALYLCASSRAQGSRTEAFFGQGTRLTVV.

V and J are TRBV23-1 and TRBJ1-2, with TRBD1 as a possible D gene (6 bases). TRBV23-1 is given ORF status, its function remaining uncertain. The CDR3 contains 17 residues. Deletions cut 2 bases from V and 3 bases from J, with 19 bases between. The CDR3: CASSQPGTPLQYYGYTF. DNA of the CDR3: TGCGCCAGCAGTCAACCCGGGACACCCCTCCAATACTATGGCTACACCTTC.

This clone was counted a single time. The V call is TRBV19, the J call TRBJ2-2; D may be TRBD1 (5 bases). V was clipped by 6 bases and J by 4 bases, with 12 bases between them. The CDR3 runs 14 residues. CDR1 LNHDA and CDR2 SQIVND come from the germline V gene (reference sequence). CDR3 sequence reads: CASRLGQFTGELFF. Here the CDR3 DNA reads TGTGCCAGTAGACTGGGGCAATTCACCGGGGAGCTGTTTTTT.

The rearrangement uses TRBV5-1 and TRBJ1-3, with 8 bases matching TRBD1. The CDR3 runs to 20 residues. Trimming at V came to 3 bases and at J to 0 bases, leaving 17 bases not matched to a gene. Germline CDR1 is SGHRS and CDR2 is YFSETQ. The CDR3 DNA reads as TGCGCCAGCAGCTACCAAATCGGGACAGGTACCCATAACTCTGGAAACACCATATATTTT. Amino acids: CASSYQIGTGTHNSGNTIYF.

The chain employs TRBV6-1 and TRBJ2-7; 8 bases line up with TRBD2. The CDR3 sequence is 14 residues long. The junction had 9 bases not matched to a gene; V was cut back by 2 bases and J by 9 bases. From germline, CDR1 is MNHNS and CDR2 SASEGT. For the CDR3, the DNA is TGTGCCAGCAGTGAAACTAGCGGAGGCATAGGGCAGTACTTC. This sequence encodes CASSETSGGIGQYF.

The rearrangement uses TRBV12-3 or TRBV12-4 and TRBJ1-2, with D uncertain. The CDR3 length is 12 residues. The V end was cut by 6 bases, the J end by 5 bases, with 10 bases between. CDR3 in amino acids: CASSRYGYGYTF. The CDR3, as DNA: TGTGCCAGCAGCCGGTATGGTTATGGCTACACCTTC.

V gene TRBV19 combines with J gene TRBJ2-3; 7 nucleotides align to TRBD1. This CDR3 is built from 15 residues. With V trimmed by 6 bases and J by 2 bases, 8 bases remained unmatched. Germline lookup yields CDR1 LNHDA and CDR2 SQIVND (reference sequence). The CDR3 here is CASRKEGASTDTQYF. CDR3 DNA sequence: TGTGCCAGTAGGAAAGAGGGGGCCTCCACAGATACGCAGTATTTT.

The genes are TRBV27 and TRBJ1-4, with 7 bases fitting TRBD1. V lost 5 bases to trimming and J lost 4 bases; unmatched junction nucleotides: 4. This CDR3 spans 14 amino acids. Germline V CDR1 and CDR2: MNHEY, SMNVEV (reference sequence). CDR3 amino acids: CASSDRDSNEKLFF. In DNA, the CDR3 is TGTGCCAGCAGTGACCGGGACAGTAATGAAAAACTGTTTTTT.

This clone was seen a few times. CDR3 nucleotide sequence: TGTGCCAGCAGGCGGCAGGGGGACACTGAAGCTTTCTTT. It specifies CASRRQGDTEAFF. This chain joins TRBV7-3 and TRBJ1-1; 7 bases are a match to TRBD1. Germline lookup yields CDR1 SGHTA and CDR2 FQGTGA. V was pared by 6 bases and J by 3 bases, with 4 bases of the junction left unmatched. This CDR3 contains 13 residues. The variable domain in full, with the rest retrieved from reference TRBV7-3 and TRBJ1-1, is GAGVSQTPSNKVTEKGKYVELRCDPISGHTALYWYRQSLGQGPEFLIYFQGTGAADDSGLPNDRFFAVRPEGSVSTLKIQRTERGDSAVYLCASRRQGDTEAFFGQGTRLTVV.